One sample yielded the 22 T cell receptor beta chains listed below, sequenced in a study of cytomegalovirus exposure and HLA in healthy donors. PCR used 60 Vbeta primers and 13 Jbeta primers. Sequencing used immunoSEQ multiplex PCR; TCRdb keeps in-frame clones, though not all of them. Found here are 170,000 or so clones, around four fifths of them singletons; the top ten hold 1%. The sequencing input was PBMCs. These receptor sequences come from a woman aged 45 to 65 in good health and CMV-seropositive.

The chain carries TRBV5-1 and TRBJ2-1; a weak D match, TRBD2 (6 bases). CDR1 and CDR2 (germline): SGHRS, YFSETQ. This CDR3 spans 12 amino acids. Trimming stripped 1 base from V and 8 bases from J, with 7 bases between. The CDR3 DNA is TGCGCCAGCAGCTTGCGGGAGTATGAGCAGTTCTTC. It encodes CASSLREYEQFF.

This chain's CDR3 is CASSLGLTGDEQFF. In nucleotides, the CDR3 is TGCGCCAGCAGCTTGGGTCTTACAGGTGATGAGCAGTTCTTC. The chain combines TRBV5-1 with TRBJ2-1; tentatively, D is TRBD1 (5 bases). The germline V gene encodes CDR1 SGHRS and CDR2 YFSETQ. Between the trimmed V and J ends, which lost 0 bases and 8 bases, there was a span of 12 bases. This CDR3 has 14 amino acids.

The chain joins TRBV4-2 to TRBJ2-5; D not resolved. The germline gives CDR1 LGHNA, CDR2 YNFKEQ. Trimming took off 0 bases at V and 5 bases at J, with 10 bases between the two ends. The length of the CDR3 is 14 residues. This chain's CDR3 is CASSQDRVWETQYF. CDR3 DNA: TGTGCCAGCAGCCAAGATCGGGTGTGGGAGACCCAGTACTTC.

This rearrangement joins TRBV18 to TRBJ2-4; the match to TRBD2 covers 8 bases. Per germline, CDR1 KGHSH and CDR2 LQKENI. Trimming cost V 3 bases and J 1 base; bases outside gene matches: 8. The CDR3 totals 17 residues. The CDR3 coding sequence is TGTGCCAGCTCACCGCCGGGAGGGTTGGAGGCCAAAAACATTCAGTACTTC. Translating it yields CASSPPGGLEAKNIQYF.

This chain uses TRBV28 with TRBJ2-5; D may be TRBD1 (6 bases). Judging by the DNA end, TRBJ2-7 fits better; the J call may be wrong. CDR1 MDHEN and CDR2 SYDVKM come from the germline V gene. There are 15 residues in the CDR3. CDR3 loop: CASSPLGGRSDEQYF. CDR3 nucleotide sequence: TGTGCCAGCAGTCCCCTTGGGGGCCGGAGCGACGAGCAGTACTTC.

The gene calls are TRBV9 and TRBJ1-4; D gene unclear. Trimming stripped 3 bases from V and 6 bases from J, with 12 bases between. Germline V CDR1 and CDR2: SGDLS, YYNGEE. The length of the CDR3 is 14 residues. The CDR3 DNA sequence: TGTGCCAGCAGCGCCCGGGGTTGGGATGAAAAACTGTTTTTT. The encoded protein is CASSARGWDEKLFF.

The chain combines TRBV18 with TRBJ2-3, with 11 bases that match TRBD2. The CDR3 has 16 amino acids. Losses at the gene ends were 4 bases for V and 2 bases for J; bases not matched to a gene: 5. CDR1 is KGHSH, CDR2 LQKENI, per germline. The CDR3 region is CASSRGTSGYTDTQYF. In DNA, the CDR3 is TGTGCCAGCTCACGAGGGACTAGCGGTTACACAGATACGCAGTATTTT.

The gene calls are TRBV6-4 and TRBJ2-1, with 7 bases that match TRBD1. CDR3 size: 15 residues. V was clipped by 7 bases and J by 6 bases; unmatched bases: 12. CDR1 and CDR2 from the germline V gene are MRHNA and SNTAGT. The CDR3 bases are TGTGCCAGCATTAAACAGGGGCACTGGGGCAATGAGCAGTTCTTC. Amino acids: CASIKQGHWGNEQFF.

The chain links TRBV9 to TRBJ2-1; 7 positions match TRBD2. Germline CDR1 reads SGDLS; CDR2 reads YYNGEE. This CDR3 region has 14 residues. V shed 4 bases and J 6 bases; nucleotides not matched to a gene: 7. In nucleotides, the CDR3 is TGTGCCAGCAGCTCGATCCGGGGGGTCAATGAGCAGTTCTTC. Its protein product is CASSSIRGVNEQFF.

This clone was found once. V gene TRBV25-1 combines with J gene TRBJ2-7; the match to TRBD1 covers 10 bases. This CDR3 has 14 residues. V shed 6 bases, J shed 3 bases, and the junction held 5 bases outside the gene matches. Germline-derived CDR1 and CDR2 are MGHDK and SYGVNS. The CDR3: CASSRQGAGYEQYF. The CDR3 DNA is TGTGCCAGCAGCCGACAGGGGGCCGGCTACGAGCAGTACTTC.

The chain recombines TRBV18 with TRBJ2-7, with D possibly TRBD1 on 6 matching bases. V was cut by 6 bases and J by 3 bases, with 18 bases left in between. Germline V CDR1 and CDR2: KGHSH, LQKENI. The CDR3 loop spans 15 amino acids. CDR3 bases: TGTGCCAGCTCGAATCCGGGGCAGGGGAGCTACGAGCAGTACTTC. Translated, it gives CASSNPGQGSYEQYF.

Points on this clone: At one end, the junction sequence differs from germline, possibly due to a read error. The chain carries TRBV7-9 and TRBJ2-3; perhaps TRBD2 as D (6 bases). The CDR3 has 15 amino acids. The germline CDR1 and CDR2 sequences are SEHNR and FQNEAQ (reference sequence). The CDR3 here is CSSRWVASASDTQYF. Written as DNA, the CDR3 is TGTTCCAGCAGGTGGGTGGCTAGCGCATCAGATACGCAGTATTTT.

The chain couples TRBV5-6 to TRBJ2-7, with D possibly matching TRBD1 (5 bases). V was shortened by 0 bases and J by 1 base, with 14 bases between the two germline ends. The germline V gene has CDR1 SGHDT and CDR2 YYEEEE. The CDR3 has 16 amino acids. The CDR3 region is CASSLVIGVGSYEQYF. DNA for the CDR3: TGTGCCAGCAGCTTGGTAATAGGGGTAGGATCCTACGAGCAGTACTTC.

Details on this clone: An end of the junction does not agree with germline; a read error may underlie this. V and J are TRBV7-9 and TRBJ1-1; no reliable D call. The CDR3 loop spans 10 amino acids. The V gene's germline CDR1 is SEHNR and CDR2 FQNEAQ (reference sequence). The CDR3 loop is CSSSLSQAFF. For the CDR3, the DNA is TGTTCCAGCAGCTTATCTCAAGCTTTCTTT. The variable domain in full, completed from reference TRBV7-9 and TRBJ1-1, reads DTGVSQNPRHKITKRGQNVTFRCDPISEHNRLYWYRQTLGQGPEFLTYFQNEAQLEKSRLLSDRFSAERPKGSFSTLEIQRTEQGDSAMYLCSSSLSQAFFGQGTRLTVV.

The chain couples TRBV20-1 to TRBJ1-2; D call uncertain. CDR3 length equals 11 residues. V dropped 3 bases and J dropped 3 bases, with 5 bases sitting between them. The germline gives CDR1 DFQATT, CDR2 SNEGSKA (reference sequence). CDR3 DNA sequence: TGCAGTGCTAGGGCCTACTATGGCTACACCTTC. As protein: CSARAYYGYTF.

The CDR3 nucleotides read TGTGCCAGCGGTGGCTCCTTTTATACTGAAGCTTTCTTT. Its translation is CASGGSFYTEAFF. The chain couples TRBV28 to TRBJ1-1; D ambiguous. V was shortened by 8 bases and J by 5 bases, with 15 bases between the two germline ends. The CDR3 contains 13 residues. CDR1 and CDR2 (germline): MDHEN, SYDVKM.

This chain connects TRBV18 to TRBJ2-1; 7 positions match TRBD1. Germline values: CDR1 KGHSH, CDR2 LQKENI. The CDR3 consists of 16 residues. With 3 bases clipped from V and 3 bases from J, the junction kept 8 bases outside the gene matches. The DNA for the CDR3 is TGTGCCAGCTCACCTTTTTCAGGGGGTGGCTACAATGAGCAGTTCTTC. Encoded protein: CASSPFSGGGYNEQFF.

The chain couples TRBV6-5 to TRBJ1-2; no definite D call. Germline V gene data show CDR1 as MNHEY and CDR2 as SVGAGI. V was trimmed by 7 bases and J by 1 base, leaving 13 bases between them. The CDR3 is 14 amino acids. The CDR3 protein is CASTYGEDNYGYTF. The CDR3 nucleotides read TGTGCCAGCACCTACGGGGAGGATAACTATGGCTACACCTTC.

Only one count was recorded for this clone. The V and J genes are TRBV7-9 and TRBJ2-7; a weak D match, TRBD2 (5 bases). This CDR3 contains 17 residues. The V end lost 6 bases, the J end lost 4 bases, and 25 bases lay between the germline ends. Germline V CDR1 and CDR2: SEHNR, FQNEAQ (reference sequence). CDR3 DNA: TGTGCCAGCAGGGGATCATCCGAGGGTAGACTAACATACGAGCAGTACTTC. This encodes CASRGSSEGRLTYEQYF.

The chain couples TRBV7-8 to TRBJ2-3; TRBD1 agrees at 9 bases. The CDR3 covers 16 residues. With V trimmed by 2 bases and J by 5 bases, 8 bases remained unmatched. Germline V lookup: CDR1 SGHVS, CDR2 FQNEAQ. CDR3 in DNA: TGTGCCAGCAGCTTAAGACCGACAGGGGGGGGAGATACGCAGTATTTT. As protein: CASSLRPTGGGDTQYF.

The V and J genes are TRBV7-2 and TRBJ1-2; the D is unclear. Trimming removed 3 bases at V and 5 bases at J, with 13 bases between. CDR1 and CDR2 (germline): SGHTA, FQGNSA. The CDR3 sequence is 14 residues long. The CDR3: CASSFGGSEYGYTF. As DNA, the CDR3 is TGTGCCAGCAGCTTTGGTGGCAGTGAATATGGCTACACCTTC.

The V gene is TRBV5-1, the J gene TRBJ2-1, with TRBD2 matching 15 bases. The J segment lost 12 bases and the V segment lost 4 bases, leaving 11 bases of the junction unmatched. In germline, CDR1 is SGHRS, CDR2 YFSETQ. The CDR3 is 16 amino acids. This CDR3 reads CASSQLRTSGGAGQFF. CDR3 DNA sequence: TGCGCCAGCAGCCAGCTACGGACTAGCGGGGGGGCCGGGCAGTTCTTC.